The entry below describes one TCR beta chain. This sample was taken from a study of blood T cell repertoires in COVID-19. Here immunoSEQ multiplex PCR was the method, and the copy in TCRdb shows in-frame clones only, minus some. The profile covers around 250,000 clones, with approximately 89% appearing a single time and 3.1% taken by the ten largest. CDR1 and CDR2 (germline): SGHTA, FQGNSA. With 1 base clipped from V and 5 bases from J, the junction kept 2 bases outside the gene matches. This CDR3 has 16 amino acids. V usage is TRBV7-2 and J usage is TRBJ2-3, with 14 bases identical to TRBD2. The sequence derives from a woman aged 40-49 years who had been exposed to COVID-19. The sample consisted of PBMCs or T cells enriched from blood (not recorded which). CDR3 DNA: TGTGCCAGCAGCTTAGGACTAGCGGGGGGGATAGATACGCAGTATTTT. Protein sequence: CASSLGLAGGIDTQYF.